The 21 T cell receptor beta chains below all came from one sample that was sequenced in a study of cytomegalovirus exposure and HLA in healthy donors. Using immunoSEQ multiplex PCR, the repertoire was profiled, and TCRdb retains in-frame clones only, with some absent. The sample lists about 110,000 clones; about 85% were seen once. Sequencing was done on a sample of PBMCs. The receptors stem from a woman younger than 30 in good health and CMV-seropositive.

The chain links TRBV6-5 to TRBJ1-1, with a tentative D call TRBD1 (6 bases). There are 14 residues in the CDR3. In germline, CDR1 is MNHEY, CDR2 SVGAGI. V lost 0 bases and J 5 bases, leaving 10 bases between the germline ends. The CDR3 sequence: CASSYSQGRTEAFF. For the CDR3, the DNA is TGTGCCAGCAGTTACTCACAGGGTCGGACTGAAGCTTTCTTT.

This chain uses TRBV7-2 with TRBJ1-6; D unclear. Germline lookup yields CDR1 SGHTA and CDR2 FQGNSA. V was pared by 3 bases and J by 0 bases, with 9 bases between. This CDR3 comprises 16 residues. The CDR3 region is CASSLDGLSYNSPLHF. The CDR3 DNA reads as TGTGCCAGCAGCTTGGACGGACTCTCCTATAATTCACCCCTCCACTTT.

The chain joins TRBV7-2 to TRBJ2-1; D is perhaps TRBD2 (5 bases). Between the trimmed V and J ends, which lost 5 bases and 10 bases, there was a span of 9 bases. The length of the CDR3 is 11 residues. CDR1 is SGHTA, CDR2 FQGNSA, per germline. CDR3 bases: TGTGCCAGCAGCCTTAGCGAGGAGCAGTTCTTC. This translates into CASSLSEEQFF. The complete variable domain, with remaining parts taken from reference TRBV7-2 and TRBJ2-1, reads GAGVSQSPSNKVTEKGKDVELRCDPISGHTALYWYRQSLGQGLEFLIYFQGNSAPDKSGLPSDRFSAERTGGSVSTLTIQRTQQEDSAVYLCASSLSEEQFFGPGTRLTVL.

The rearrangement links TRBV6-5 to TRBJ2-2, with TRBD2 matching over 9 bases. This CDR3 is built from 14 residues. V was pared by 5 bases and J by 6 bases, with 4 bases of the junction left unmatched. Germline V gives CDR1 MNHEY, CDR2 SVGAGI. In DNA form, the CDR3 reads TGTGCCAGCAGTCGGACTAGCGCTCCCGGGGAGCTGTTTTTT. This gives the protein CASSRTSAPGELFF.

The rearrangement uses TRBV13 and TRBJ1-4; no clear D gene. The germline V gene encodes CDR1 PRHDT and CDR2 FYEKMQ (reference sequence). The CDR3 length is 16 residues. V was cut by 1 base and J by 0 bases, with 9 bases left in between. The CDR3: CASSLDRGSTNEKLFF. The CDR3 DNA is TGTGCCAGCAGCTTAGACCGAGGATCAACTAATGAAAAACTGTTTTTT.

This clone occurred many times. The sample has other DNA sequences that encode this CDR3 too. The genes are TRBV6-5 and TRBJ2-7; TRBD1 matches at 8 bases. Germline V lookup: CDR1 MNHEY, CDR2 SVGAGI. The CDR3 spans 14 residues. J was trimmed by 4 bases and V by 5 bases; bases with no gene match: 7. CDR3 sequence (DNA): TGTGCCAGCAGTCCTGGGACAGGAAAATACGAGCAGTACTTC. Residues: CASSPGTGKYEQYF.

This clone showed up just once. The chain joins TRBV6-5 to TRBJ2-1; a weak D match, TRBD1 (5 bases). CDR3 length: 13 amino acids. Per the germline V gene, CDR1 is MNHEY and CDR2 is SVGAGI. Trimming removed 5 bases at V and 10 bases at J, with 15 bases between. The DNA of the CDR3 is TGTGCCAGCAGTCCCCGCAGGGCCCTCGAGCAGTTCTTC. The encoded protein is CASSPRRALEQFF.

The V and J genes are TRBV10-2 and TRBJ2-2; D is ambiguous. The length of the CDR3 is 12 residues. CDR1 WSHSY and CDR2 SAAADI come from the germline V gene. The ends were cut back, 6 bases at V and 7 bases at J, with 9 bases in the middle. The CDR3 here is CASSDSGGELFF. In DNA, the CDR3 is TGCGCCAGCAGCGATTCCGGCGGGGAGCTGTTTTTT.

The CDR3, as DNA: TGCGCCAGCAGCTTGGCGTCGTCGAACACTGAAGCTTTCTTT. It is translated as CASSLASSNTEAFF. The chain uses TRBV5-1 and TRBJ1-1, with D hard to call. CDR1 and CDR2 (germline): SGHRS, YFSETQ. The CDR3 covers 14 residues. V was cut by 0 bases and J by 1 base, with 7 bases left in between.

The chain employs TRBV18 and TRBJ2-1; TRBD2 is a possible D gene (6 bases). V was trimmed by 3 bases and J by 0 bases, leaving 12 bases between them. Germline CDR1 KGHSH, CDR2 LQKENI. This CDR3 comprises 16 residues. CDR3 DNA sequence: TGTGCCAGCTCACCCCGGGGGTCAGTCTCCTACAATGAGCAGTTCTTC. Protein product: CASSPRGSVSYNEQFF.

The V and J genes are TRBV28 and TRBJ1-2, with 10 bases matching TRBD1. V lost 5 bases, J lost 5 bases, and 14 bases stayed unmatched. Germline CDR1 MDHEN, CDR2 SYDVKM. The CDR3 covers 17 residues. The CDR3 sequence is CASSPPTGGVLSYGYTF. For the CDR3, the DNA is TGTGCCAGCAGTCCTCCGACAGGGGGCGTGTTATCATATGGCTACACCTTC.

DNA of the CDR3: TGCGCCAGCAGTCCTGGACACGGTGCGCTGTGCACTGAAGCTTTCTTT. This codes for CASSPGHGALCTEAFF. The genes are TRBV23-1 and TRBJ1-1; D possibly corresponds to TRBD1 (5 bases). TRBV23-1 is treated as an ORF (open reading frame) with a function not yet certain. Trimming took 4 bases from V and 4 from J, leaving 19 bases between them. CDR3 size: 16 residues.

The chain combines TRBV18 with TRBJ2-4, with 8 bases matching TRBD1. Germline lookup yields CDR1 KGHSH and CDR2 LQKENI. J was trimmed by 9 bases and V by 2 bases; bases with no gene match: 9. The CDR3 runs 15 residues. CDR3 sequence reads: CASSPKETGVGIQYF. The CDR3 DNA reads as TGTGCCAGCTCACCAAAGGAGACAGGGGTTGGCATTCAGTACTTC.

The V and J genes are TRBV19 and TRBJ2-6; 7 bases line up with TRBD1. Germline CDR1 and CDR2: LNHDA and SQIVND (reference sequence). The CDR3 length is 16 residues. Trimming at V came to 5 bases and at J to 4 bases, leaving 8 bases not matched to a gene. CDR3 loop: CASSDRARLGANVLTF. CDR3 coding DNA: TGTGCCAGTAGTGACAGGGCCCGGCTCGGGGCCAACGTCCTGACTTTC.

The rearrangement joins TRBV4-1 to TRBJ1-3, with a weak D call TRBD1 (6 bases). CDR3 length: 15 residues. Deletions cut 2 bases from V and 0 bases from J, with 8 bases between. Germline V CDR1 and CDR2: MGHRA, YSYEKL. The DNA of the CDR3 is TGCGCCAGCAGCCAAAGACAGGTCTCTGGAAACACCATATATTTT. This translates into CASSQRQVSGNTIYF.

This chain connects TRBV6-5 to TRBJ1-2; 7 nucleotides match TRBD1. This CDR3 has 12 residues. CDR1 is MNHEY, CDR2 SVGAGI, per germline. The J segment lost 8 bases and the V segment lost 8 bases, leaving 8 bases of the junction unmatched. As DNA, the CDR3 is TGTGCCAGCTTGGGACAGTTCGGGGGCTACACCTTC. Its translation is CASLGQFGGYTF.

The CDR3 sequence: CASSQDRPGLAPLHF. The CDR3 coding sequence is TGCGCCAGCAGCCAAGATCGGCCAGGGTTAGCACCCCTCCACTTT. This rearrangement joins TRBV4-1 to TRBJ1-6, with D possibly matching TRBD1 (5 bases). The germline CDR1 and CDR2 sequences are MGHRA and YSYEKL. The CDR3 runs 15 residues. The V gene lost 0 bases and the J gene lost 11 bases, with 14 bases spanning the gap.

The rearrangement links TRBV19 to TRBJ2-7; TRBD1 aligns across 9 bases. Germline-derived CDR1 and CDR2 are LNHDA and SQIVND (reference sequence). Trimming took 4 bases from V and 2 from J; bases not matched to a gene: 6. The CDR3 spans 15 residues. The CDR3 reads CASSRGQGDPYEQYV. The CDR3, as DNA: TGTGCCAGTAGTAGGGGACAGGGCGACCCCTACGAGCAGTACGTC.

V is TRBV6-1 and J is TRBJ2-2; no clear D gene. The CDR3 has 15 amino acids. Between the trimmed V and J ends, which lost 3 bases and 1 base, there was a span of 9 bases. CDR1 and CDR2 (germline): MNHNS, SASEGT. The DNA of the CDR3 is TGTGCCAGCAGTGAGATTGTCAGGAACACCGGGGAGCTGTTTTTT. It encodes CASSEIVRNTGELFF.

CDR3 loop: CASSLQGNPYNEQFF. The CDR3 nucleotides read TGTGCCAGCAGCTTACAGGGAAATCCCTACAATGAGCAGTTCTTC. The chain is built from TRBV7-9 and TRBJ2-1, with a weak D call TRBD1 (5 bases). V gave up 2 bases and J gave up 2 bases, with 10 bases separating them. The CDR3 is made up of 15 amino acids. CDR1 and CDR2 (germline): SEHNR, FQNEAQ (reference sequence).

The chain has TRBV27 and TRBJ1-6, with a tentative D call TRBD1 (6 bases). Germline-derived CDR1 and CDR2 are MNHEY and SMNVEV (reference sequence). Trimming left V 3 bases short and J 3 bases short, with 12 bases between. The CDR3 runs to 16 residues. CDR3 in amino acids: CASSFRGAFYNSPLHF. CDR3 coding DNA: TGTGCCAGCAGTTTCCGGGGGGCGTTCTATAATTCACCCCTCCACTTT.